The 5 T cell receptor beta chains presented below share a single source sample, sequenced in a study of cytomegalovirus exposure and HLA in healthy donors. PCR employed 60 Vbeta and 13 Jbeta primers. Profiled with immunoSEQ multiplex PCR; TCRdb holds only in-frame clones, not every one. The table lists 65,000 to 90,000 clones, over 60% of them singletons, with about 4% in the top ten. Sequenced: PBMCs. The source of these receptors is a man between 60 and 75 years old in good health and CMV-seronegative.

V gene TRBV5-1 combines with J gene TRBJ2-5; 13 nucleotides align to TRBD2. This CDR3 has 16 residues. V was pared by 1 base and J by 5 bases, with 5 bases of the junction left unmatched. Germline assignment: CDR1 SGHRS and CDR2 YFSETQ. CDR3 sequence (DNA): TGCGCCAGCAGCTTGCAACTAGCGGGGGGGCGTGAGACCCAGTACTTC. Protein product: CASSLQLAGGRETQYF.

The gene calls are TRBV21-1 and TRBJ1-4. TRBV21-1 is flagged as a pseudogene. The CDR3 is 13 amino acids. CDR3 residues: CASSAAANEKLFF. CDR3 in DNA: TGTGCCAGCAGCGCGGCGGCTAATGAAAAACTGTTTTTT.

The V gene is TRBV29-1, the J gene TRBJ2-3; D uncertain. This CDR3 has 13 amino acids. Trimming pared 6 bases from V and 0 bases from J, leaving 10 bases between. Germline loops: CDR1 SQVTM, CDR2 ANQGSEA. The CDR3 sequence is CSVIRLSTDTQYF. The CDR3 region has the DNA TGCAGCGTGATAAGACTGAGCACAGATACGCAGTATTTT.

V gene TRBV4-1 combines with J gene TRBJ2-1, with 9 nucleotides matching TRBD2. CDR3 size: 18 residues. The V gene end was trimmed by 6 bases and the J gene end by 0 bases; junction bases not matched to a gene: 12. Germline V lookup: CDR1 MGHRA, CDR2 YSYEKL. The CDR3 loop reads CASSVNSGGRSSYNEQFF. CDR3 DNA: TGCGCCAGCAGTGTTAATAGCGGGGGAAGGAGCTCCTACAATGAGCAGTTCTTC.

The chain is built from TRBV19 and TRBJ1-2, with a tentative D call TRBD1 (6 bases). V lost 6 bases and J lost 4, with 12 bases in between. The CDR3 has 13 residues. Germline V gives CDR1 LNHDA, CDR2 SQIVND (reference sequence). The CDR3 is CASSTTGTYGYTF. The CDR3 nucleotides read TGTGCCAGTAGCACTACAGGGACCTATGGCTACACCTTC.